This passage covers 12 T cell receptor beta chains from one sample sequenced in a study of shared clonotypes between healthy human individuals. Sequenced by immunoSEQ multiplex PCR; TCRdb stores in-frame clones only, minus some. Of under 2,500,000 clones in the sample, approximately 95% were seen once. Material for sequencing was naive CD4+ T cells sorted from blood. Regarding subset: CD45RA+ positively selected. The source is a man between 18 and 29 years old in good health.

The chain is built from TRBV7-9 and TRBJ1-2; D may be TRBD1 (6 bases). V lost 6 bases and J lost 1, with 9 bases in between. Germline V gives CDR1 SEHNR, CDR2 FQNEAQ (reference sequence). The CDR3 length is 13 residues. For the CDR3, the DNA is TGTGCCAGCAGACAGGGTGGTAACTATGGCTACACCTTC. Translating gives CASRQGGNYGYTF.

CDR3 nucleotides: TGTGCCAGCAGCTTGGATGGGGGTTGGTGGGACACTGAAGCTTTCTTT. Translation: CASSLDGGWWDTEAFF. This rearrangement joins TRBV5-4 to TRBJ1-1; D perhaps matches TRBD1 (5 bases). The V gene lost 0 bases and the J gene lost 3 bases, with 15 bases spanning the gap. This CDR3 contains 16 residues. From germline, CDR1 is SGHNT and CDR2 YYREEE (reference sequence). Drawing the rest from reference TRBV5-4 and TRBJ1-1, the complete variable domain is ETGVTQSPTHLIKTRGQQVTLRCSSQSGHNTVSWYQQALGQGPQFIFQYYREEENGRGNFPPRFSGLQFPNYSSELNVNALELDDSALYLCASSLDGGWWDTEAFFGQGTRLTVV.

The V call is TRBV7-9, the J call TRBJ2-5, with 9 positions matching TRBD1. V shed 2 bases and J 2 bases; nucleotides not matched to a gene: 6. CDR3 length: 16 residues. Germline CDR1 is SEHNR and CDR2 is FQNEAQ (reference sequence). CDR3 sequence: CASSLSGTGLQETQYF. The CDR3 nucleotides read TGTGCCAGCAGCTTATCTGGGACAGGGCTACAAGAGACCCAGTACTTC.

The rearrangement links TRBV6-1 to TRBJ1-5, with TRBD1 matching 10 bases. Trimming took 2 bases from V and 4 from J; bases not matched to a gene: 5. Per germline, CDR1 MNHNS and CDR2 SASEGT. This CDR3 comprises 16 residues. CDR3 nucleotides: TGTGCCAGCAGTGAAACCAGACAGGGGGCGAATCAGCCCCAGCATTTT. It translates to CASSETRQGANQPQHF.

As DNA, the CDR3 is TGTGCCTGGAGCAATATGGGGGGCACTGAAGCTTTCTTT. This encodes CAWSNMGGTEAFF. The rearrangement joins TRBV30 to TRBJ1-1; possible D gene TRBD1, 5 bases. The CDR3 spans 13 residues. Germline CDR1 is GTSNPN and CDR2 is SVGIG (reference sequence). V was clipped by 3 bases and J by 4 bases, with 12 bases between them.

This chain uses TRBV2 with TRBJ1-5, with D unresolved. CDR1 SNHLY and CDR2 FYNNEI come from the germline V gene. Trimming removed 6 bases at V and 3 bases at J, with 12 bases between. The CDR3 totals 14 residues. For the CDR3, the DNA is TGTGCCAGCAGCCTATCTCAAACCAATCAGCCCCAGCATTTT. Its protein is CASSLSQTNQPQHF. Full variable domain (missing parts from reference TRBV2 and TRBJ1-5): EPEVTQTPSHQVTQMGQEVILRCVPISNHLYFYWYRQILGQKVEFLVSFYNNEISEKSEIFDDQFSVERPDGSNFTLKIRSTKLEDSAMYFCASSLSQTNQPQHFGDGTRLSIL.

J is TRBJ1-6 and V is TRBV28; possibly TRBD1 for D (6 bases). The length of the CDR3 is 17 residues. From germline, CDR1 is MDHEN and CDR2 SYDVKM. With 2 bases removed from V and 8 bases from J, the gap between germline ends came to 19 bases. CDR3 sequence (DNA): TGTGCCAGCAGTTTACTTACGGGGGGCGCCTTGTATTCACCCCTCCACTTT. It codes for CASSLLTGGALYSPLHF. Full variable domain (outside the CDR3, taken from reference TRBV28 and TRBJ1-6): DVKVTQSSRYLVKRTGEKVFLECVQDMDHENMFWYRQDPGLGLRLIYFSYDVKMKEKGDIPEGYSVSREKKERFSLILESASTNQTSMYLCASSLLTGGALYSPLHFGNGTRLTVT.

The V gene is TRBV27, the J gene TRBJ1-2, with D unclear. This CDR3 comprises 15 residues. CDR1 is MNHEY and CDR2 is SMNVEV in the germline V gene (reference sequence). The V end was cut by 0 bases, the J end by 8 bases, with 16 bases between. The CDR3 region has the DNA TGTGCCAGCAGTTTATCTTTTTTAGGGAGCCGGGGCTACACCTTC. It is translated as CASSLSFLGSRGYTF.

This sequence joins TRBV4-3 and TRBJ2-3, with D maybe TRBD2 (5 bases). CDR1 is LGHNA, CDR2 YSLEER, per germline. Trimming pared 0 bases from V and 0 bases from J, leaving 13 bases between. This CDR3 is built from 17 residues. Here the CDR3 DNA reads TGCGCCAGCAGCCAAGATTTAACGACGGGGAGCACAGATACGCAGTATTTT. Translated: CASSQDLTTGSTDTQYF.

The V call is TRBV11-1, the J call TRBJ1-4; a possible D gene is TRBD1 (5 bases). Trimming took 5 bases from V and 11 from J, leaving 18 bases between them. The CDR3 consists of 14 residues. Germline V gene sequence: CDR1 SGHAT, CDR2 FQDESV (reference sequence). The CDR3 bases are TGTGCCAGCAGCCGGACCTCCGAGGGGTACAAACTGTTTTTT. This translates into CASSRTSEGYKLFF.

This clone was detected only once. The CDR3 nucleotides read TGTGCCAGCTCACCCTTATCGGGACTAGCGGTCAACGAGCAGTACTTC. This encodes CASSPLSGLAVNEQYF. This chain connects TRBV18 to TRBJ2-7; 11 bases map to TRBD2. The V and J ends lost 3 bases and 5 bases, in that order; junction bases with no gene match: 9. Germline V CDR1 and CDR2: KGHSH, LQKENI. The length of the CDR3 is 16 residues.

The V call is TRBV6-1, the J call TRBJ2-1; 7 positions match TRBD1. Germline V lookup: CDR1 MNHNS, CDR2 SASEGT. The trim removed 11 bases at V and 8 bases at J, leaving 12 bases unmatched. The CDR3 covers 13 residues. CDR3 coding DNA: TGTGCCGCTAACAGGGGCCTAGTGGATGAGCAGTTCTTC. This codes for CAANRGLVDEQFF.